What follows are 17 T cell receptor beta chains derived from one specimen sequenced in a study of tumor-infiltrating lymphocytes in primary liver carcinoma. Co-extraction of both nucleic acids (RNA and DNA) used roughly 20-33 mg of unsorted bulk tissue. A constant-region primer primed TCR beta cDNA synthesis from about 550 ng of total RNA. For TCR beta, libraries were produced by three nested multiplex PCR rounds using slightly modified ARM-PCR. Forward primers for TRBV1-TRBV30 and a C-beta reverse primer served the first two PCR rounds, at around 11 cycles each. TCRdb analysed the multiplex PCR reads with MiXCR anew, one entry per CDR3 protein. The sample includes more than 40,000 distinct CDR3 sequences, roughly 70% of them seen just once. Specimen: liver tumor tissue from sampling region 5. Noted subset: tumor region T5, tumor centre. All receptors derive from a man aged 40-49 years with primary liver carcinoma and hepatitis B virus infection.

This clonotype was found a few times. The V call is TRBV19, the J call TRBJ1-2; possible D gene TRBD1, 5 bases. The CDR3 totals 14 residues. Germline values: CDR1 LNHDA, CDR2 SQIVND (reference sequence). V lost 9 bases, J lost 3 bases, and 17 bases lay in between. CDR3 residues: CASTRWGEDYGYTF. The CDR3 DNA reads TGTGCCAGCACCCGTTGGGGCGAGGACTATGGCTACACCTTC.

The chain couples TRBV19 to TRBJ1-2; D uncertain. CDR3 size: 12 residues. Germline V gene data show CDR1 as LNHDA and CDR2 as SQIVND (reference sequence). Trimming removed 1 base from V and 11 bases from J, with 11 bases in between. In DNA, the CDR3 is TGTGCCAGTAGTATAGCGGGCACTAAATACACCTTC. Translating it yields CASSIAGTKYTF.

V and J are TRBV6-5 and TRBJ1-1; 8 nucleotides match TRBD1. This CDR3 is built from 16 residues. The germline V gene has CDR1 MNHEY and CDR2 SVGAGI. The V gene end was trimmed by 1 base and the J gene end by 4 bases; junction bases not matched to a gene: 8. In DNA, the CDR3 is TGTGCCAGCAGTTACTTTACCTGGGACAGGATCACTGAAGCTTTCTTT. As protein: CASSYFTWDRITEAFF.

The chain uses TRBV7-9 and TRBJ2-1; 7 nucleotides line up with TRBD1. Trimming cost V 7 bases and J 8 bases; bases outside gene matches: 17. Germline V lookup: CDR1 SEHNR, CDR2 FQNEAQ (reference sequence). This CDR3 spans 16 amino acids. The CDR3 DNA is TGTGCCAGCATCCCCTCCGAGACAGGGTGTATCGATGAGCAGTTCTTC. Protein: CASIPSETGCIDEQFF.

The chain uses TRBV11-2 and TRBJ1-1; 7 nucleotides agree with TRBD1. The CDR3 covers 16 residues. J was trimmed by 5 bases and V by 7 bases; bases with no gene match: 16. Germline V gene sequence: CDR1 SGHAT, CDR2 FQNNGV. Written as DNA, the CDR3 is TGTGCCAGCACCAGGGGGGCGGGCATAACCAAAACTGAAGCTTTCTTT. This translates into CASTRGAGITKTEAFF.

With regard to this clonotype: At one boundary the junction diverges from the germline segment, which might be a read error. This chain uses TRBV29-1 with TRBJ2-6; 7 bases line up with TRBD2. This CDR3 has 13 amino acids. The germline CDR1 and CDR2 sequences are SQVTM and ANQGSEA. CDR3 coding DNA: TGCAGCGCGATGAAAGGGAGGGCCGACGTACTGACTTTC. This sequence encodes CSAMKGRADVLTF.

This clonotype was recorded many times. This chain links TRBV28 with TRBJ1-1, with D possibly being TRBD1 (5 bases). This CDR3 comprises 13 residues. V shed 7 bases and J shed 1 base, with 10 bases lying between them. From germline, CDR1 is MDHEN and CDR2 SYDVKM. The CDR3 DNA reads as TGTGCCAGCATACAACAGGCGAACACTGAAGCTTTCTTT. Translating gives CASIQQANTEAFF.

Regarding this clonotype: One end of the junction is discordant with germline, which a read error may explain. V is TRBV6-1 and J is TRBJ2-7, with TRBD1 as a possible D gene (5 bases). Germline CDR1 is MNHNS and CDR2 is SASEGT. CDR3 length: 14 residues. CDR3 nucleotide sequence: TGTGCCAGCACTGAACAACAGGTCACCTACGAGCAATACTTC. Translating it yields CASTEQQVTYEQYF.

Judged by abundance, this clonotype is medium-sized. This rearrangement joins TRBV11-2 to TRBJ2-5; 8 bases agree with TRBD2. Germline values: CDR1 SGHAT, CDR2 FQNNGV. The CDR3 loop spans 16 amino acids. The trim removed 1 base at V and 2 bases at J, leaving 6 bases unmatched. CDR3 region: CASSLVPASGQETQYF. CDR3 in DNA: TGTGCCAGCAGCTTAGTCCCGGCTAGCGGGCAAGAGACCCAGTACTTC.

V gene TRBV29-1 combines with J gene TRBJ2-3; D gene uncertain. The CDR3 consists of 14 residues. V lost 5 bases and J 5 bases, leaving 17 bases between the germline ends. CDR1 is SQVTM and CDR2 is ANQGSEA in the germline V gene. In nucleotides, the CDR3 is TGCAGCGTTTCGGGTGGGCCGGAGAGAGATACGCAGTATTTT. Protein: CSVSGGPERDTQYF.

About this clonotype: This may be a read error: a much more frequent sequence differs by one nucleotide. The chain uses TRBV20-1 and TRBJ2-3, with D hard to call. The CDR3 runs 13 residues. V was trimmed by 0 bases and J by 4 bases, leaving 8 bases between them. Germline values: CDR1 DFQATT, CDR2 SNEGSKA (reference sequence). CDR3 nucleotides: TGCAGTGCTAGAGATTGGGCCCCAGATACGCAGTATTTT. Residues: CSARDWAPDTQYF.

As concerns this clonotype: The final CDR3 position lacks the conserved phenylalanine or tryptophan, pointing to a likely read error. The chain links TRBV11-1 to TRBJ2-1, with 14 bases fitting TRBD2. Germline assignment: CDR1 SGHAT and CDR2 FQDESV (reference sequence). The CDR3 consists of 17 residues. In DNA, the CDR3 is TGCGCCAGCAGCCTGGGACTAGCGGGAGAAGTTGGCAATGAGCAGTTCTAC. This encodes CASSLGLAGEVGNEQFY.

The genes are TRBV29-1 and TRBJ2-2, with 11 nucleotides matching TRBD1. Germline CDR1 is SQVTM and CDR2 is ANQGSEA. V was clipped by 7 bases and J by 4 bases; unmatched bases: 14. The CDR3 is 17 amino acids. Here the CDR3 reads CSARTGGAKVVTGELFF. In DNA, the CDR3 is TGCAGCGCTAGGACAGGGGGCGCAAAAGTGGTCACCGGGGAGCTGTTTTTT.

The chain has TRBV5-1 and TRBJ1-2; 11 nucleotides line up with TRBD1. The CDR3 is 17 amino acids. The V and J ends lost 0 bases and 0 bases, in that order; junction bases with no gene match: 4. CDR1 SGHRS and CDR2 YFSETQ come from the germline V gene. The CDR3 coding sequence is TGCGCCAGCAGCTTGGTTGGACAGGGGGCAACTAACTATGGCTACACCTTC. It codes for CASSLVGQGATNYGYTF.

This clonotype was recorded a few times. The CDR3: CASIPTAYQETQYF. CDR3 nucleotide sequence: TGTGCCAGCATTCCGACAGCTTATCAAGAGACCCAGTACTTC. The chain employs TRBV2 and TRBJ2-5; TRBD1 might be the D (5 bases). The CDR3 covers 14 residues. With 7 bases removed from V and 2 bases from J, the gap between germline ends came to 14 bases. Germline V lookup: CDR1 SNHLY, CDR2 FYNNEI.

Concerning this clonotype itself: This may arise from a read error, as a much more abundant clone is one base away. The V gene is TRBV28, the J gene TRBJ2-7, with D maybe TRBD1 (6 bases). Germline values: CDR1 MDHEN, CDR2 SYDVKM. CDR3 length: 13 residues. Here the CDR3 reads CASSFTGPYKQYF. Written as DNA, the CDR3 is TGTGCCAGCAGTTTTACAGGGCCCTACAAGCAGTACTTC.

The chain carries TRBV14 and TRBJ1-2; no reliable D call. CDR1 and CDR2 (germline): SGHDN, FVKESK. The CDR3 runs 14 residues. The CDR3: CTSNPERIGYGYTF. The CDR3, as DNA: TGTACGAGCAACCCCGAAAGGATTGGGTATGGCTACACCTTC.